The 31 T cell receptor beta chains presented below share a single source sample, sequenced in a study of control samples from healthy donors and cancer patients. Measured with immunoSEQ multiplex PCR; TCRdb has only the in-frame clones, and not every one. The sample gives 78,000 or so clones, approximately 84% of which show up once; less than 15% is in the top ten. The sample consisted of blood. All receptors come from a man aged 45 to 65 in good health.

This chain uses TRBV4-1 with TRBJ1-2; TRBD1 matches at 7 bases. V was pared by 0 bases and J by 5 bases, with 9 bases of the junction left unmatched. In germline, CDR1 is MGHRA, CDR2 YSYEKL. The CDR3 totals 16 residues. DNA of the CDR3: TGCGCCAGCAGCCAAGATGTAGGGGGCGCTGGGTATGGCTACACCTTC. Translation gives CASSQDVGGAGYGYTF.

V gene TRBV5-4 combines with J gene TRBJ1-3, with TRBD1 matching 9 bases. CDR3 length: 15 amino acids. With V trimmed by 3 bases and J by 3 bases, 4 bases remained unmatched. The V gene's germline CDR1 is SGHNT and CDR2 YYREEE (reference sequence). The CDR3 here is CASSSTGGLGNTIYF. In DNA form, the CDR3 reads TGTGCCAGCAGCTCGACAGGGGGACTTGGAAACACCATATATTTT.

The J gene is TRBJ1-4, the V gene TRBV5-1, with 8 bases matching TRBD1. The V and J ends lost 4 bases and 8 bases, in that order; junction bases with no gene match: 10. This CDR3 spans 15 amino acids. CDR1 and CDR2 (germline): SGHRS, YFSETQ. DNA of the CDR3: TGCGCCAGCAGCCCTTGGACAGGGTCTGGGGAAAAACTGTTTTTT. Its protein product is CASSPWTGSGEKLFF.

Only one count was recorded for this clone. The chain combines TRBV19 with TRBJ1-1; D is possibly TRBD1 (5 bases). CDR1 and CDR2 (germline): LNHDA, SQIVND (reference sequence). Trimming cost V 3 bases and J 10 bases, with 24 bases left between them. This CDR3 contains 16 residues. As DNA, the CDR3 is TGTGCCAGTAGTATCGGGAGAGCGGGGACGTCAATGTTAGCTTTCTTT. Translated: CASSIGRAGTSMLAFF. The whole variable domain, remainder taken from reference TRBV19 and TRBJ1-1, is DGGITQSPKYLFRKEGQNVTLSCEQNLNHDAMYWYRQDPGQGLRLIYYSQIVNDFQKGDIAEGYSVSREKKESFPLTVTSAQKNPTAFYLCASSIGRAGTSMLAFFGQGTRLTVV.

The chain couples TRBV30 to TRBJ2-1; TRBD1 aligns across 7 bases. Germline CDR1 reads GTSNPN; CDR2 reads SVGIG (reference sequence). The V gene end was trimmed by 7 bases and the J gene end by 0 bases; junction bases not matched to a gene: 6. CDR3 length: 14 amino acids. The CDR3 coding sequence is TGTGCCTTTTCCCAGGGGGACTCCTACAATGAGCAGTTCTTC. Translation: CAFSQGDSYNEQFF.

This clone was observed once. CDR3 nucleotides: TGTGCCAGCAGCGTCCGAGCGGCTAGCTCCTACAATGAGCAGTTCTTC. Its protein is CASSVRAASSYNEQFF. V and J are TRBV9 and TRBJ2-1; D is possibly TRBD2 (5 bases). CDR1 and CDR2 (germline): SGDLS, YYNGEE. The CDR3 consists of 16 residues. The V end was cut by 2 bases, the J end by 0 bases, with 12 bases between.

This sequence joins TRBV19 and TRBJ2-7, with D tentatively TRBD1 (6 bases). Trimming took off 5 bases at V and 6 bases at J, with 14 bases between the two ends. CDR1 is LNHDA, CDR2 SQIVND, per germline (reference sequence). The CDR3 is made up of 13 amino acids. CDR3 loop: CASSPTGKGEQYF. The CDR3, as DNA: TGTGCCAGTAGTCCTACAGGGAAGGGCGAGCAGTACTTC.

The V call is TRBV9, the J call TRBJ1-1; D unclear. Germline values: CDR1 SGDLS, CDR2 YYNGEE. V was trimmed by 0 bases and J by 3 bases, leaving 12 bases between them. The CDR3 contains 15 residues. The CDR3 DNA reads TGTGCCAGCAGCGTAGGGGGAGGGAGGGACACTGAAGCTTTCTTT. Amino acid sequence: CASSVGGGRDTEAFF. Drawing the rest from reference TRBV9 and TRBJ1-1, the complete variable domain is DSGVTQTPKHLITATGQRVTLRCSPRSGDLSVYWYQQSLDQGLQFLIQYYNGEERAKGNILERFSAQQFPDLHSELNLSSLELGDSALYFCASSVGGGRDTEAFFGQGTRLTVV.

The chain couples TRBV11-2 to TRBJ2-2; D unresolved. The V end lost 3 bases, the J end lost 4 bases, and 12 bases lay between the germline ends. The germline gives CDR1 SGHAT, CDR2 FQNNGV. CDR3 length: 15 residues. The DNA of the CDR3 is TGTGCCAGCAGCTTTGAGTCGGGTGGCACCGGGGAGCTGTTTTTT. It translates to CASSFESGGTGELFF.

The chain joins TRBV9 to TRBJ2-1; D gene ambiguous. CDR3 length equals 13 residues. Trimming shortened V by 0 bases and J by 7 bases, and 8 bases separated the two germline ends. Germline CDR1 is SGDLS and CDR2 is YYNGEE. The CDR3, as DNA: TGTGCCAGCAGCGTAGGAGTAAAGAATGAGCAGTTCTTC. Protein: CASSVGVKNEQFF.

For the CDR3, the DNA is TGTGCCAGCAGTTACCTTCCGAACACCGGGGAGCTGTTTTTT. Its protein product is CASSYLPNTGELFF. This rearrangement joins TRBV6-2 or TRBV6-3 to TRBJ2-2; D gene ambiguous. CDR3 size: 14 residues. Trimming removed 2 bases at V and 0 bases at J, with 4 bases between. Germline CDR1 and CDR2: MNHEY and SVGEGT.

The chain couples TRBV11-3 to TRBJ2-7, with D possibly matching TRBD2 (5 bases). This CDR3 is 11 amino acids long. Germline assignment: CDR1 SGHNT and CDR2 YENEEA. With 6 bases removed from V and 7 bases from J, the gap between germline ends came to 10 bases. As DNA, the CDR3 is TGTGCCAGCAGAAAAGAGGGAGAGCAGTACTTC. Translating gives CASRKEGEQYF.

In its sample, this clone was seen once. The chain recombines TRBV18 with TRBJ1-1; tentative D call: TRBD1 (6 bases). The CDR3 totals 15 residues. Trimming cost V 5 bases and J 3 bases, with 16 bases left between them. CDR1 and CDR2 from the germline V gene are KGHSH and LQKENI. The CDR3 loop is CASSAYRDVDTEAFF. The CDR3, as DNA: TGTGCCAGCTCAGCCTACAGGGACGTGGACACTGAAGCTTTCTTT.

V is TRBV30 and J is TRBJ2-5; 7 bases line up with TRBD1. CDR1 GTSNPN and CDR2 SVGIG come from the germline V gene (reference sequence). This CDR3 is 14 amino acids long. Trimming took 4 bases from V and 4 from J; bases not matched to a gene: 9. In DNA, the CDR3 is TGTGCCTGGACCACCCGGGGACAGTCAGAGACCCAGTACTTC. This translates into CAWTTRGQSETQYF.

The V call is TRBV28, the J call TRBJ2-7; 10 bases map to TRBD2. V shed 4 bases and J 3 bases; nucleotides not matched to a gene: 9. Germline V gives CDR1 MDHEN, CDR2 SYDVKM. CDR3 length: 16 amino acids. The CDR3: CASSYPTSGIGYEQYF. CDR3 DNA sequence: TGTGCCAGCAGTTACCCCACTAGCGGGATAGGCTACGAGCAGTACTTC.

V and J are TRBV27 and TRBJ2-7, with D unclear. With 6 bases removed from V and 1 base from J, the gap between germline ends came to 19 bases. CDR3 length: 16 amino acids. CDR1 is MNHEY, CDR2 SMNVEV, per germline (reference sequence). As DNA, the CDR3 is TGTGCCAGCAGAGGTCCTGGCCGGGTTCTTTCCTACGAGCAGTACTTC. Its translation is CASRGPGRVLSYEQYF.

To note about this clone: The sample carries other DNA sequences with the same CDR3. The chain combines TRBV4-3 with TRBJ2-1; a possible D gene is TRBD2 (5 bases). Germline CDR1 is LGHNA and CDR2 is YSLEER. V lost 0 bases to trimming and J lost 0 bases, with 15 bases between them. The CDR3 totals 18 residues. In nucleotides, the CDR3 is TGCGCCAGCAGCCAAGATGTTTTCGGCGGGTTCTCCTACAATGAGCAGTTCTTC. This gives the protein CASSQDVFGGFSYNEQFF.

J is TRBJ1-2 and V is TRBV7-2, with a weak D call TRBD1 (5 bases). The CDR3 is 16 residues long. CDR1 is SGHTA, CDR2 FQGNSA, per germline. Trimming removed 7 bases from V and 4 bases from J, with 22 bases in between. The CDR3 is CASTLSGGASSYGYTF. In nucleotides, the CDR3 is TGTGCCAGCACCCTATCGGGAGGGGCGAGTTCCTATGGCTACACCTTC.

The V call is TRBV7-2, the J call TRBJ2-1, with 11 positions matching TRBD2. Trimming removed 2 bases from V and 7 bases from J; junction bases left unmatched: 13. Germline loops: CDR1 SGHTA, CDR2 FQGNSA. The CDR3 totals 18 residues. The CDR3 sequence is CASSLTSGRVGSGNEQFF. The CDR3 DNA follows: TGTGCCAGCAGCTTAACTAGCGGGAGAGTGGGGTCAGGGAATGAGCAGTTCTTC.

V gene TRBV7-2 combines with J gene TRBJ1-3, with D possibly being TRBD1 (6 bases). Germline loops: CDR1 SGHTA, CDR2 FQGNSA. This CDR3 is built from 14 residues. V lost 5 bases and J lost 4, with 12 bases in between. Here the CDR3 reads CASSPDRSGNTIYF. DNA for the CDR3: TGTGCCAGCAGCCCCGACAGGTCCGGAAACACCATATATTTT.

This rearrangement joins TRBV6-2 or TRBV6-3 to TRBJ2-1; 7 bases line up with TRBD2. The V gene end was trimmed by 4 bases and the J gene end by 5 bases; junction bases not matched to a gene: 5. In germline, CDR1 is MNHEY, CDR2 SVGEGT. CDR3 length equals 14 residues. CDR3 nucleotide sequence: TGTGCCAGCAGTTCCTGGACTAGAAACAATGAGCAGTTCTTC. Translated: CASSSWTRNNEQFF.

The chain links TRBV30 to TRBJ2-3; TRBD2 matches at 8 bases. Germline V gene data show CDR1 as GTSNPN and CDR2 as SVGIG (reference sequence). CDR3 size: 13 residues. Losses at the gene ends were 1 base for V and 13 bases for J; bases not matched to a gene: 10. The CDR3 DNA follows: TGTGCCTGGAGTGGGGATAGCGGGATAGACGAGTATTTT. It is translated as CAWSGDSGIDEYF.

In DNA, the CDR3 is TGCGCCAGCAGCTTAAGCTTAGCGGGGCACAATGAGCAGTTCTTC. It specifies CASSLSLAGHNEQFF. J is TRBJ2-1 and V is TRBV5-1, with TRBD2 identical over 8 bases. J was trimmed by 5 bases and V by 2 bases; bases with no gene match: 6. The CDR3 loop spans 15 amino acids. Germline assignment: CDR1 SGHRS and CDR2 YFSETQ.

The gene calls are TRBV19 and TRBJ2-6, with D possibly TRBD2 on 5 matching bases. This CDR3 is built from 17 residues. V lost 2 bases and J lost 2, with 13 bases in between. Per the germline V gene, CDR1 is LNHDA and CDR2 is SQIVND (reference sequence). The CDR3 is CASSILAMVTGANVLTF. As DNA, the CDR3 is TGTGCCAGTAGTATATTAGCGATGGTAACTGGGGCCAACGTCCTGACTTTC.

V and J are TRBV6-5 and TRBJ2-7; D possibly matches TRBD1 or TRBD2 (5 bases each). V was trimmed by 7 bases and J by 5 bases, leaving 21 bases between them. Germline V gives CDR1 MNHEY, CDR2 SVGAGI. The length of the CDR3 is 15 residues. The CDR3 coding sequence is TGTGCCAGCAAATGGGGGAAAAAAATGGAGGACGAGCAGTACTTC. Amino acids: CASKWGKKMEDEQYF.

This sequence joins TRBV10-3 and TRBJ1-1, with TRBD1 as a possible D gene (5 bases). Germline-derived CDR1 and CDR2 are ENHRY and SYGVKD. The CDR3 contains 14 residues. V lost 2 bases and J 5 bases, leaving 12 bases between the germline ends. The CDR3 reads CAISEPQGTTEAFF. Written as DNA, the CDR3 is TGTGCCATCAGTGAGCCCCAGGGAACGACTGAAGCTTTCTTT.

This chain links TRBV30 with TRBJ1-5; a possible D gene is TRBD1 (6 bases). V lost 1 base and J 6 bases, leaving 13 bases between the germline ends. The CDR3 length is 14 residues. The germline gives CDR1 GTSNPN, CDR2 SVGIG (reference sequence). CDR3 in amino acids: CAWSGAAGAQPQHF. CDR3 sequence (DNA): TGTGCCTGGAGTGGGGCGGCAGGGGCTCAGCCCCAGCATTTT.

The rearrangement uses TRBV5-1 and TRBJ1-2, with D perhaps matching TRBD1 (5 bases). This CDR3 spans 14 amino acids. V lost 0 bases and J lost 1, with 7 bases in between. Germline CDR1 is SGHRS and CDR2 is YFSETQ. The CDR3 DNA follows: TGCGCCAGCAGCTTGGACAGGATTAACTATGGCTACACCTTC. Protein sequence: CASSLDRINYGYTF. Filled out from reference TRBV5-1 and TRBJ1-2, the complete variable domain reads KAGVTQTPRYLIKTRGQQVTLSCSPISGHRSVSWYQQTPGQGLQFLFEYFSETQRNKGNFPGRFSGRQFSNSRSEMNVSTLELGDSALYLCASSLDRINYGYTFGSGTRLTVV.

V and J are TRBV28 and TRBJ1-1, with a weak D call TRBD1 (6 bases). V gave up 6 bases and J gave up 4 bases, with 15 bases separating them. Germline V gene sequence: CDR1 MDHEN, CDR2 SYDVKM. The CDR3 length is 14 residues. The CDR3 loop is CASSSPGTSTEAFF. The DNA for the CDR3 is TGTGCCAGCAGCTCCCCCGGGACAAGCACTGAAGCTTTCTTT.

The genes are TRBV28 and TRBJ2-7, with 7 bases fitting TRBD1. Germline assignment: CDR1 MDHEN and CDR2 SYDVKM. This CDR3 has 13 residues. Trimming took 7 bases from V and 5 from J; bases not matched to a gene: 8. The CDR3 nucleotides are TGTGCCAGCACCCCGCGACAGGGCCACGAGCAGTACTTC. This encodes CASTPRQGHEQYF.

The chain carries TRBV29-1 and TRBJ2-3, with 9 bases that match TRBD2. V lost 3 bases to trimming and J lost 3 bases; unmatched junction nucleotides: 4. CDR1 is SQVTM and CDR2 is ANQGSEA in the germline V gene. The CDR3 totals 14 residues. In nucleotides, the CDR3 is TGCAGCGTTGAGATAGCGGGAGCAACAGATACGCAGTATTTT. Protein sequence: CSVEIAGATDTQYF.